This T cell receptor (beta chain) stems from a study of identical twins. Study-wide points: The study found that models underestimated out-of-frame TCR alpha sharing in monozygotic twins. Low generation-probability sequences were in excess among twin-shared out-of-frame alpha sequences.

Trimming cost V 3 bases and J 2 bases, with 12 bases left between them. CDR1 SGHKS and CDR2 YYEKEE come from the germline V gene (reference sequence). This CDR3 has 14 amino acids. Addition of a universal primer site occurred through template switching, and cDNA carried unique molecular identifiers. Using its own MiXCR run on the 5' RACE reads, TCRdb lists one record per CDR3 protein. Here the sample spans fewer than 250,000 distinct CDR3 sequences, roughly a tenth being singletons. Worth noting for this clonotype: The antigen remains undetermined.

This TCR derives from a young woman in good health. Sequenced: memory (CD45RO+) T cells sorted from blood. The chain carries TRBV5-5 and TRBJ2-7; weak D call: TRBD2 (7 bases). The CDR3 DNA reads TGTGCCAGCAGCTCGGACAGCGGGACCTACGAGCAGTACTTC. Translating gives CASSSDSGTYEQYF.